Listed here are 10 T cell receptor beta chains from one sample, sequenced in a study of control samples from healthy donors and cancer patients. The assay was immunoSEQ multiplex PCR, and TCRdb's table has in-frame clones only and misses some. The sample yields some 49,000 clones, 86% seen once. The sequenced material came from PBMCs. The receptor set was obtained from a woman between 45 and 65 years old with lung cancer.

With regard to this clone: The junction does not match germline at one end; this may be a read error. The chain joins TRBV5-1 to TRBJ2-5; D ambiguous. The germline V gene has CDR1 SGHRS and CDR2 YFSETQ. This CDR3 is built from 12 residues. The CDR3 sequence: CAGSSNQETQYF. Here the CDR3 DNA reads TGCGCCGGCAGCTCTAACCAAGAGACCCAGTACTTC.

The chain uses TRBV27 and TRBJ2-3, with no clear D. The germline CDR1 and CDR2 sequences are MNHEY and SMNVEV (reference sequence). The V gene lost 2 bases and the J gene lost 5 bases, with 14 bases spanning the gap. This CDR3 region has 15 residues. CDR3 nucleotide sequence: TGTGCCAGCAGTTTAGAGTACCCCAGGTTAGATACGCAGTATTTT. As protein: CASSLEYPRLDTQYF.

The CDR3 nucleotides are TGTGCCACCAGTAGTAACGTCGGCTGGGGCTACACCTTC. Residues: CATSSNVGWGYTF. The chain is built from TRBV24-1 and TRBJ1-2; D ambiguous. This CDR3 has 13 amino acids. Trimming cost V 6 bases and J 8 bases, with 15 bases left between them. Germline values: CDR1 KGHDR, CDR2 SFDVKD.

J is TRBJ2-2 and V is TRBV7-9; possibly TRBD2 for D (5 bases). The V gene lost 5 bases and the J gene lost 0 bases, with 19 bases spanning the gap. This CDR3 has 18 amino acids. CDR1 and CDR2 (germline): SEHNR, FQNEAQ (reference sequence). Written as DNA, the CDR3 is TGTGCCAGCAGCCCAGAGGGTCCTCCGGTAGCGAACACCGGGGAGCTGTTTTTT. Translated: CASSPEGPPVANTGELFF.

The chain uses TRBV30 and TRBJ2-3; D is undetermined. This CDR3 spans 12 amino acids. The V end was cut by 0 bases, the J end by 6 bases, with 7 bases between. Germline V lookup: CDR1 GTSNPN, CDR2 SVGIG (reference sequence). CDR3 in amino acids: CAWSVLEDTQYF. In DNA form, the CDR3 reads TGTGCCTGGAGTGTTTTGGAGGATACGCAGTATTTT.

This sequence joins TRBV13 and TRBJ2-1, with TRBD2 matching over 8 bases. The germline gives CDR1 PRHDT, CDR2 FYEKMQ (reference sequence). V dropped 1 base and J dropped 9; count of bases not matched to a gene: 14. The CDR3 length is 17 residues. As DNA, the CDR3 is TGTGCCAGCAGCTTAGAAAGGGCGGGGGGCGGGGCGGGTGAGCAGTTCTTC. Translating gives CASSLERAGGGAGEQFF.

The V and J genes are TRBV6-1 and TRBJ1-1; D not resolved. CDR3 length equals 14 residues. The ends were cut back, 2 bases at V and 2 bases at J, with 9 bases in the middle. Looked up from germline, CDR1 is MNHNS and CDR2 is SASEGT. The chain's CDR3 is CASSENGFNTEAFF. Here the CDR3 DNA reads TGTGCCAGCAGTGAAAACGGGTTCAACACTGAAGCTTTCTTT.

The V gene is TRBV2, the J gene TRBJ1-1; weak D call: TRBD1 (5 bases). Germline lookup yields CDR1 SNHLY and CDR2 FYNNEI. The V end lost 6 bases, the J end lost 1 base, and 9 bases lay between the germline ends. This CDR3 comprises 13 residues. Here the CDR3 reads CASRLDRNTEAFF. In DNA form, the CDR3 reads TGTGCCAGCAGGCTTGACAGGAACACTGAAGCTTTCTTT. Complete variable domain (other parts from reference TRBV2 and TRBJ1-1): EPEVTQTPSHQVTQMGQEVILRCVPISNHLYFYWYRQILGQKVEFLVSFYNNEISEKSEIFDDQFSVERPDGSNFTLKIRSTKLEDSAMYFCASRLDRNTEAFFGQGTRLTVV.

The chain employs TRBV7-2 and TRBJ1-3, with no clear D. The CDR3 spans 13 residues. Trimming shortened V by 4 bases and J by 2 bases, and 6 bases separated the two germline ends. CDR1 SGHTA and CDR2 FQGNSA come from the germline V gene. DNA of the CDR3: TGTGCCAGCAGCTCCGCTCCTGGAAACACCATATATTTT. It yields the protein CASSSAPGNTIYF.

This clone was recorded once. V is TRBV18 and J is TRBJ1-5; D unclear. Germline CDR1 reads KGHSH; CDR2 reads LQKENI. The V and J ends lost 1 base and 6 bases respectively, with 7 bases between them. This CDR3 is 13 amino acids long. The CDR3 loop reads CASSPQLSQPQHF. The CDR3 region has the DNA TGTGCCAGCTCACCACAGTTGAGTCAGCCCCAGCATTTT. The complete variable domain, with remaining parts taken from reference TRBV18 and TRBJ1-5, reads NAGVMQNPRHLVRRRGQEARLRCSPMKGHSHVYWYRQLPEEGLKFMVYLQKENIIDESGMPKERFSAEFPKEGPSILRIQQVVRGDSAAYFCASSPQLSQPQHFGDGTRLSIL.